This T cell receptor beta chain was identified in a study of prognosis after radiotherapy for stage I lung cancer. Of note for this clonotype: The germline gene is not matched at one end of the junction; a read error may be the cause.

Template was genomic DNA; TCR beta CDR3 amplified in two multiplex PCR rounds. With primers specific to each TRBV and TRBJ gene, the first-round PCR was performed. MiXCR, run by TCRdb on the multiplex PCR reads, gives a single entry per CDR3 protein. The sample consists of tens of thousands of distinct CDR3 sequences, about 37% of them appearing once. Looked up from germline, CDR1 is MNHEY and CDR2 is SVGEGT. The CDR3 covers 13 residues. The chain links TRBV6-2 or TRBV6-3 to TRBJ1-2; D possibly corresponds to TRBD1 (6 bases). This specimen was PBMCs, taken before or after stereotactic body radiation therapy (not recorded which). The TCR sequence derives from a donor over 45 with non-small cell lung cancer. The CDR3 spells CAGSLVQGRGYTF. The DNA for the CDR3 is TGTGCCGGCAGTCTCGTACAGGGTCGAGGCTACACCTTC.